These T cell receptor beta chains were read from a single sample in a study of shared clonotypes between healthy human individuals. TCRdb keeps only in-frame clones here, not all; method: immunoSEQ multiplex PCR. The table lists over a million clones, under 80% of them singletons, with 1.4% in the top ten. Sequenced material: memory CD4+ T cells sorted from blood. These TCRs come from a man aged 18 to 29 in good health. CDR3s leave out the opening cysteine and the closing phenylalanine or tryptophan. For some rows the clone size is stated as once, few or many, or as a class when expanded; others skip it.

size | V | CDR3
- | TRBV5-1 | ASSPSTAYAYEQY
- | TRBV4-3 | ASSQRLAGLTDTQY
- | TRBV5-1 | ASSLARGANYGYT
- | TRBV11-3 | ASSPGTGSSYEQY
- | TRBV7-2 | ASSQQGARTEAF
once | TRBV6-5 | ASSYSGGNYGYT
- | TRBV7-3 | ASSLRRETEAF
- | TRBV5-1 | ASSLRQDSYEQY
- | TRBV29-1 | SVGAGRRETQY
- | TRBV10-2 | ASSSTGTEYGYT
- | TRBV27 | ASSFFSGSPVNEQF
- | TRBV11-2 | ASSPPTSYNEQF
few | TRBV5-1 | ASSAGTAAYEQY
- | TRBV7-9 | ASSLDGQGRANQETQY
- | TRBV20-1 | SASVLDTQY
- | TRBV7-2 | ASSPGGAGGGYT
- | TRBV2 | ASRRGFDQPQH
- | TRBV21-1 | ASSKYRANYGYT
- | TRBV7-2 | ASSQRTSGSYEQY
once | TRBV18 | ASSPGAGLNTEAF
once | TRBV28 | ASGSSVSTETQY
- | TRBV6-5 | ASRGTSYEQY